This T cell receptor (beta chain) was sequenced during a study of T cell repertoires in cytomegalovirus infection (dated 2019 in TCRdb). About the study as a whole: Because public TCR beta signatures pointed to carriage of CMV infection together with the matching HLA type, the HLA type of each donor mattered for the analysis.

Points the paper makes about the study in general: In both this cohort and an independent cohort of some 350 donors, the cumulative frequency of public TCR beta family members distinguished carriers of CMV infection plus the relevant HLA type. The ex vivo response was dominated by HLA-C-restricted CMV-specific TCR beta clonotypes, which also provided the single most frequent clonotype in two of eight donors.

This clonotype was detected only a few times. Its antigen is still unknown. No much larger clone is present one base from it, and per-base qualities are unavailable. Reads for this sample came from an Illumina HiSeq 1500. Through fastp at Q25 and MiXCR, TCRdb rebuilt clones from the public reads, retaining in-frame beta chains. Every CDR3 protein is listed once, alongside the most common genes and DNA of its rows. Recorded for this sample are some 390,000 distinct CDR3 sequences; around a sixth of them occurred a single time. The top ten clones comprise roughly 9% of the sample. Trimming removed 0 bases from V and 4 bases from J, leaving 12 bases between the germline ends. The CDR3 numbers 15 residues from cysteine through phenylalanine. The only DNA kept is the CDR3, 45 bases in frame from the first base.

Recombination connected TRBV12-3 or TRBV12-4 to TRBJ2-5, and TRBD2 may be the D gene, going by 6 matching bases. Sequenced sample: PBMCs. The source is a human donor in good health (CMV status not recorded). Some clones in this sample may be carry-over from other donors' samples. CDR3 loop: CASSLAGGRRETQYF. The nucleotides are TGTGCCAGCAGTTTAGCGGGGGGACGGCGAGAGACCCAGTACTTC.